Following are 15 T cell receptor beta chains from one sample sequenced in a study of T cell responses to AZD1222 COVID-19 vaccine. TCRdb keeps only in-frame clones here, not all; method: immunoSEQ multiplex PCR. Of roughly 150,000 clones in the sample, roughly nine tenths were seen once. The specimen was peripheral blood, collected on day 0 of AZD1222 vaccination. The receptors shown here come from an adult in good health.

The DNA for the CDR3 is TGCGCCAGCAGCTGGGACAATCGACTCGCCGAGCAGTACTTC. Its protein is CASSWDNRLAEQYF. The rearrangement uses TRBV5-1 and TRBJ2-7; D may be TRBD1 (6 bases). The length of the CDR3 is 14 residues. The germline V gene encodes CDR1 SGHRS and CDR2 YFSETQ. Trimming pared 3 bases from V and 6 bases from J, leaving 16 bases between.

V usage is TRBV7-2 and J usage is TRBJ1-4; the D gene is possibly TRBD1 (5 bases). This CDR3 is built from 14 residues. Germline V gene sequence: CDR1 SGHTA, CDR2 FQGNSA. The V and J ends lost 6 bases and 1 base respectively, with 9 bases between them. This chain's CDR3 is CASRKTGTNEKLFF. As DNA, the CDR3 is TGTGCCAGCAGGAAAACAGGAACTAATGAAAAACTGTTTTTT.

The genes are TRBV15 and TRBJ2-1, with D maybe TRBD2 (5 bases). The CDR3 is 14 amino acids. From germline, CDR1 is LNHNV and CDR2 YYDKDF (reference sequence). V was shortened by 0 bases and J by 12 bases, with 15 bases between the two germline ends. CDR3 bases: TGTGCCACCAGCAGAGAGGAGGCCAGGTTACGGCAGTTCTTC. As protein: CATSREEARLRQFF.

In its sample, this clone was seen a few times. The chain couples TRBV11-3 to TRBJ1-1, with a tentative D call TRBD1 (5 bases). V dropped 2 bases and J dropped 6 bases, with 16 bases sitting between them. The germline V gene has CDR1 SGHNT and CDR2 YENEEA. CDR3 size: 15 residues. The CDR3 sequence: CASSLRAGFIAEAFF. DNA of the CDR3: TGTGCCAGCAGCTTAAGGGCAGGGTTTATCGCTGAAGCTTTCTTT.

The chain employs TRBV13 and TRBJ2-7, with D possibly being TRBD1 (7 bases). Germline lookup yields CDR1 PRHDT and CDR2 FYEKMQ (reference sequence). The CDR3 is 15 amino acids. V was pared by 4 bases and J by 0 bases, with 13 bases between. The CDR3: CASSSGGGLSYEQYF. In nucleotides, the CDR3 is TGTGCCAGCAGCTCCGGAGGGGGCCTCTCCTACGAGCAGTACTTC. Supplemented by reference TRBV13 and TRBJ2-7, the full variable domain reads AAGVIQSPRHLIKEKRETATLKCYPIPRHDTVYWYQQGPGQDPQFLISFYEKMQSDKGSIPDRFSAQQFSDYHSELNMSSLELGDSALYFCASSSGGGLSYEQYFGPGTRLTVT.

The chain employs TRBV5-1 and TRBJ2-2; 11 nucleotides align to TRBD1. The CDR3 spans 15 residues. Per the germline V gene, CDR1 is SGHRS and CDR2 is YFSETQ. V shed 2 bases, J shed 6 bases, and the junction held 3 bases outside the gene matches. The CDR3 bases are TGCGCCAGCAGCTTCGGACAGGGGGCTTCCGGGGAGCTGTTTTTT. Residues: CASSFGQGASGELFF.

The chain combines TRBV7-4 with TRBJ1-5; a possible D gene is TRBD1 (5 bases). The germline V gene has CDR1 SGHVT and CDR2 SQSDAQ. V lost 1 base and J lost 2, with 15 bases in between. The CDR3 length is 17 residues. Here the CDR3 reads CASSLVPGRVGNQPQHF. Here the CDR3 DNA reads TGTGCCAGCAGCTTAGTTCCAGGGAGAGTGGGCAATCAGCCCCAGCATTTT.

The chain employs TRBV21-1 and TRBJ2-3. TRBV21-1 is a pseudogene segment. The CDR3 is made up of 15 amino acids. The DNA of the CDR3 is TGTGCCAGCAGCAAAATCTGGGGTGTCACAGATACGCAGTATTTT. Translation gives CASSKIWGVTDTQYF.

The V and J genes are TRBV27 and TRBJ2-6; 9 bases align to TRBD1. The CDR3 length is 21 residues. Germline CDR1 and CDR2: MNHEY and SMNVEV (reference sequence). The ends lost 3 bases at V and 1 base at J; junction bases unmatched: 16. CDR3 DNA sequence: TGTGCCAGCAGTTTGGGACTACCACAGGGGGACAGGGTGTCTGGGGCCAACGTCCTGACTTTC. Protein: CASSLGLPQGDRVSGANVLTF.

The gene calls are TRBV28 and TRBJ1-5; TRBD1 might be the D (5 bases). This CDR3 has 14 amino acids. Germline V gene lookup returns CDR1 MDHEN and CDR2 SYDVKM. V lost 1 base and J 7 bases, leaving 11 bases between the germline ends. CDR3 in DNA: TGTGCCAGCAGTTTATCGGGGGAGGGGCAGCCCCAGCATTTT. This encodes CASSLSGEGQPQHF.

The V and J genes are TRBV6-6 and TRBJ1-5, with D unresolved. Germline values: CDR1 MNHNY, CDR2 SVGAGI (reference sequence). Trimming took off 6 bases at V and 6 bases at J, with 6 bases between the two ends. The CDR3 has 11 amino acids. The CDR3 DNA reads as TGTGCCAGCAGATCCGCTCAGCCCCAGCATTTT. It encodes CASRSAQPQHF.

The rearrangement joins TRBV6-5 to TRBJ2-1; D is uncertain. The CDR3 loop spans 15 amino acids. V lost 6 bases and J lost 8, with 20 bases in between. From germline, CDR1 is MNHEY and CDR2 SVGAGI. The CDR3 DNA is TGTGCCAGCAGGAAGGATGGGATGGTGTATGATGAGCAGTTCTTC. Translating gives CASRKDGMVYDEQFF.

This clone came up a few times. V usage is TRBV18 and J usage is TRBJ2-7; no reliable D call. Germline V lookup: CDR1 KGHSH, CDR2 LQKENI. V lost 0 bases to trimming and J lost 1 base, with 13 bases between them. This CDR3 is 16 amino acids long. The CDR3 is CASSPPPGTISYEQYF. Written as DNA, the CDR3 is TGTGCCAGCTCACCACCTCCCGGCACGATTTCCTACGAGCAGTACTTC.

CDR3 coding DNA: TGTGCCTGGAGCCGCGTGGGGGATTCACCCCTCCACTTT. Protein product: CAWSRVGDSPLHF. This rearrangement joins TRBV30 to TRBJ1-6; the D gene is possibly TRBD1 (5 bases). This CDR3 has 13 amino acids. V lost 3 bases and J lost 8, with 11 bases in between. Germline V gene sequence: CDR1 GTSNPN, CDR2 SVGIG (reference sequence).

The V gene is TRBV12-3 or TRBV12-4, the J gene TRBJ1-2; D is uncertain. CDR3 length: 12 residues. Trimming cost V 2 bases and J 1 base, with 2 bases left between them. CDR3 sequence: CASSLRNYGYTF. As DNA, the CDR3 is TGTGCCAGCAGTTTACGTAACTATGGCTACACCTTC.